This TCR beta chain was obtained from a study of T cells in Graves' hyperthyroidism and ophthalmopathy. This CDR3 is built from 16 residues. J lost 5 bases, V lost 3 bases, and 9 bases had no gene match. Germline assignment: CDR1 MNHEY and CDR2 SMNVEV (reference sequence). This clonotype is a singleton in its sample. Researchers took RNA transcripts and amplified the TCR beta CDR3 regions from them. First-round RT-PCR targeting the TCR CDR3 was performed with the HTBI primer set. Using its own MiXCR run on the multiplex PCR reads, TCRdb lists one record per CDR3 protein. The data contain 300,000 to 450,000 distinct CDR3 sequences, just under 15% of them singletons.

Specimen: blood. The clonotype originates from a woman aged 25 to 39 with Graves' hyperthyroidism. The V call is TRBV27, the J call TRBJ1-5, with 8 nucleotides matching TRBD1. CDR3 sequence reads: CASSFSGGAFDQPQHF. CDR3 DNA: TGTGCCAGCAGTTTCTCAGGGGGCGCTTTCGATCAGCCCCAGCATTTT.